These T cell receptor beta chains were read from a single sample in a study of cytomegalovirus exposure and HLA in healthy donors. Here immunoSEQ multiplex PCR was the method, and the copy in TCRdb shows in-frame clones only, minus some. The sample lists roughly 120,000 clones, roughly 82% seen once, with about 11% in the top ten. The sequenced sample was PBMCs. These TCRs come from a male donor in good health and CMV-seropositive. Each CDR3 is given with its conserved first and last residue. The D gene is left open where the match is weak. Clone size is not always given. Where it is, it says once, few, many or a class for expanded clones.

D	V	J	size	DNA	CDR3
NA	TRBV7-2	TRBJ2-7	NA	TGTGCCAGCAGCTTTCAGGGGACCAATGACGAGCAGTACTTC	CASSFQGTNDEQYF
NA	TRBV5-4	TRBJ2-5	NA	TGTGCCAGCATGTTAGGGGGAGGGCCCCAAGAGACCCAGTACTTC	CASMLGGGPQETQYF
NA	TRBV11-1	TRBJ2-7	NA	TGTGCCAGCAGCTTACCGAGCTCCTACGAGCAGTACTTC	CASSLPSSYEQYF
TRBD1	TRBV7-2	TRBJ1-5	NA	TGTGCCAGCAGCTTCGGACAGGCTTATCAACCCCAGCATTTT	CASSFGQAYQPQHF
NA	TRBV15	TRBJ2-1	NA	TGTGCCACCGGGCTTTTAAGCTCCTACAATGAGCAGTTCTTC	CATGLLSSYNEQFF
NA	TRBV7-9	TRBJ1-2	NA	TGTGCCAGCAGCCGGAGGGACGGGAACTATGGCTACACCTTC	CASSRRDGNYGYTF
TRBD1	TRBV9	TRBJ2-7	NA	TGTGCCAGCAGCGTAGGGGACAGGGGCTACGAGCAGTACTTC	CASSVGDRGYEQYF
TRBD2	TRBV7-3	TRBJ2-3	NA	TGTGCCAGCAGCTCCCGGACTAGCGGCAGAACAGATACGCAGTATTTT	CASSSRTSGRTDTQYF
NA	TRBV9	TRBJ2-2	NA	TGTGCCGGCAGCCCCCAGACCGGGGAGCTGTTTTTT	CAGSPQTGELFF
NA	TRBV30	TRBJ2-7	NA	TGTGCCTGGAGTGATCAACCAGGCGAGCAGTACTTC	CAWSDQPGEQYF
NA	TRBV6-5	TRBJ2-2	NA	TGTGCCAGCAGTTCCCTGGCCGGGGTCAGCACCGGGGAGCTGTTTTTT	CASSSLAGVSTGELFF
TRBD1	TRBV7-8	TRBJ2-7	NA	TGTGCCAGCAGCTTACTGGACTCGACAGGGGACCCCTACGAGCAGTACTTC	CASSLLDSTGDPYEQYF
NA	TRBV11-2	TRBJ2-7	NA	TGTGCCAGCAGCTTAGTTGGTCTAGCAGTCTACGAGCAGTACTTC	CASSLVGLAVYEQYF
NA	TRBV28	TRBJ1-5	NA	TGTGCCAGCAGTTTATGGGCAGGGAATAGCAATCAGCCCCAGCATTTT	CASSLWAGNSNQPQHF
TRBD2	TRBV11-2	TRBJ2-7	NA	TGTGCCAGCAGCCCCGGACTAGGCTCCTACGAGCAGTACTTC	CASSPGLGSYEQYF
TRBD1	TRBV19	TRBJ1-4	NA	TGTGCCAGTAGTGGCGGGACAGCAACTAATGAAAAACTGTTTTTT	CASSGGTATNEKLFF
TRBD1	TRBV5-6	TRBJ1-2	few	TGTGCCAGCAGCTCGGGACAGGGTTCTCACGGCTACACCTTC	CASSSGQGSHGYTF
NA	TRBV11-2	TRBJ1-3	NA	TGTGCCAGCAGCTTAGGGCAGGTCAACACCATATATTTT	CASSLGQVNTIYF
TRBD1	TRBV5-8	TRBJ1-2	NA	TGTGCCAGCAGCTTGGACGGGACAGCCTATGGCTACACCTTC	CASSLDGTAYGYTF
NA	TRBV15	TRBJ2-3	NA	TGTGCCACCAGCAGAGACAGGGGATTAGATACGCAGTATTTT	CATSRDRGLDTQYF
NA	TRBV2	TRBJ2-7	few	TGTGCCAGCAGTGTGGAGGCCGAGCAGTACTTC	CASSVEAEQYF
NA	TRBV19	TRBJ2-1	few	TGTGCCAGTCAAGAGGGCTCCCATGAGCAGTTCTTC	CASQEGSHEQFF
NA	TRBV19	TRBJ1-1	NA	TGTGCCAGTAGTATAGTCACAGACACTGAAGCTTTCTTT	CASSIVTDTEAFF
NA	TRBV28	TRBJ1-4	NA	TGTGCCAGCAGTTTGGAGGGGCGGGATGAAAAACTGTTTTTT	CASSLEGRDEKLFF
NA	TRBV7-3	TRBJ2-3	NA	TGTGCCAGCAGCTCAAACCGGGATACGCAGTATTTT	CASSSNRDTQYF
NA	TRBV5-8	TRBJ1-5	NA	TGTGCCAGCAGCTTGTTCCCGGGACTCAATCAGCCCCAGCATTTT	CASSLFPGLNQPQHF
TRBD1	TRBV7-3	TRBJ2-1	NA	TGTGCCAGCAGCTTAAGAGCCCCGGGACAGGGGTTGATAAATGAGCAGTTCTTC	CASSLRAPGQGLINEQFF
TRBD2	TRBV28	TRBJ2-7	NA	TGTGCCAGCAGTTGGCCAGCGGGAGGGCCTCTCGAGCAGTACTTC	CASSWPAGGPLEQYF
NA	TRBV5-4	TRBJ1-5	NA	TGTGCCAGCAGCTTGGGAGGGAATAGCAATCAGCCCCAGCATTTT	CASSLGGNSNQPQHF
NA	TRBV10-1	TRBJ2-1	NA	TGCGCCAGCGGACTAAATGAGCAGTTCTTC	CASGLNEQFF
TRBD2	TRBV27	TRBJ2-4	once	TGTGCCAGCAGTTTATTGTGGCGGGAGGGCCCTCAGAATAACAGTCAGTACTTC	CASSLLWREGPQNNSQYF
NA	TRBV6-1	TRBJ1-5	few	TGTGCCAGCAGTGGGCTGGGTGGAGGGGCGGATCAGCCCCAGCATTTT	CASSGLGGGADQPQHF
TRBD2	TRBV5-4	TRBJ2-2	NA	TGTGCCAGCAGCTTGAGAGCGGGAGCCGGGGAGCTGTTTTTT	CASSLRAGAGELFF
NA	TRBV4-3	TRBJ2-2	few	TGCGCCAGCAGCCAATTCCCCCCTGAGACTAGTCCCGGGGAGCTGTTTTTT	CASSQFPPETSPGELFF
NA	TRBV9	TRBJ2-1	few	TGTGCCAGCAGCGTGTCTACGGGCGGGAATGAGCAGTTCTTC	CASSVSTGGNEQFF
NA	TRBV5-1	TRBJ2-7	few	TGCGCCAGCAGCTTGTGGGCGTCCTACGAGCAGTACTTC	CASSLWASYEQYF
TRBD1	TRBV19	TRBJ1-5	NA	TGTGCCAGTAGTACCGCCCCGGGACAGGAGCTCAATCAGCCCCAGCATTTT	CASSTAPGQELNQPQHF
NA	TRBV2	TRBJ2-5	few	TGTGCCAGCAGTAGGCTAGCGGAGACCCAGTACTTC	CASSRLAETQYF
NA	TRBV5-1	TRBJ2-7	few	TGCGCCTCCACCCCCACAGGATACGGATACGAGCAGTACTTC	CASTPTGYGYEQYF
NA	TRBV30	TRBJ2-3	NA	TGTGCCTCCAGGACATTATCAACAGATACGCAGTATTTT	CASRTLSTDTQYF
NA	TRBV2	TRBJ1-1	NA	TGTGCCAGCAGTGATGGGACAGAAGCTTTCTTT	CASSDGTEAFF
TRBD2	TRBV9	TRBJ2-3	NA	TGTGCCAGCAGCGTACGGGCTAGCGGAACCACAGATACGCAGTATTTT	CASSVRASGTTDTQYF
TRBD2	TRBV6-5	TRBJ2-3	NA	TGTGCCAGCAGTTACTCGGCAGGGAGGGGCACAGATACGCAGTATTTT	CASSYSAGRGTDTQYF
TRBD1	TRBV2	TRBJ2-5	NA	TGTGCCAGCAGTGGGCAGGGGGCGGCGGAGACCCAGTACTTC	CASSGQGAAETQYF
TRBD2	TRBV27	TRBJ2-1	NA	TGTGCCAGCAGTCCATTGGGTGGACTAGCTCGAGACAATGAGCAGTTCTTC	CASSPLGGLARDNEQFF
TRBD1	TRBV29-1	TRBJ1-2	NA	TGCAGCGTTGCGCTACAGGGGTTTGGCGGCTACACCTTC	CSVALQGFGGYTF
TRBD2	TRBV9	TRBJ2-7	NA	TGTGCCAGCAGCGCGGGAGGCTACGAGCAGTACTTC	CASSAGGYEQYF